This TCR beta chain was observed in a study of blood T cell repertoires in COVID-19. The overall study: Whether acute or convalescent, the COVID-19 samples came from the United States, Italy and Spain. T cells, B-cell-depleted T cells, or PBMCs supplied cDNA or gDNA.

This clone was seen a handful of times. Authors' processing steps: Estimation of nucleated cell counts was performed using reference gene primer amplification. Here immunoSEQ multiplex PCR was the method, and the copy in TCRdb shows in-frame clones only, minus some. V, J and clone size were drawn from that table, and D and trimming were deduced from the DNA. The sample shows roughly 120,000 clones, 84% of them seen only once. Deletions cut 6 bases from V and 0 bases from J, with 9 bases between. Germline CDR1 reads MNHEY; CDR2 reads SVGAGI. This CDR3 has 14 amino acids. This sequence joins TRBV6-5 and TRBJ1-5; possible D gene TRBD1, 5 bases. The sample comprised peripheral blood. The clonotype originates from a woman in her thirties or forties with acute or convalescent COVID-19. The CDR3 loop reads CASRGRYSNQPQHF. In nucleotides, the CDR3 is TGTGCCAGCAGGGGGCGATATAGCAATCAGCCCCAGCATTTT.